The 28 T cell receptor beta chains listed next were all sequenced from one sample in a study of low-dose radiotherapy and immunotherapy resistance in tumors. Priming of first-strand cDNA relied on TRAV- and TRBV-specific primers (covering alpha and beta chains). A roughly 22-cycle PCR with a constant-region primer and V-primer adapter amplified TCRs. Using its own MiXCR run on the reads, TCRdb lists one record per CDR3 protein. Of more than 70,000 distinct CDR3 sequences in the sample, 20% to 25% were seen once. Documented time point: after trial treatment. Specified treatment: LDRT plus nivolumab, ipilimumab, low-dose cyclophosphamide and aspirin (RACIN trial). The sample in question was PBMCs, obtained after low-dose radiotherapy plus immunotherapy. All receptors come from a female donor with ovarian cancer.

This clonotype came up many times. The rearrangement links TRBV3-1 to TRBJ2-5, with 8 bases that match TRBD2. Germline values: CDR1 LGHDT, CDR2 YNNKEL (reference sequence). V lost 0 bases, J lost 3 bases, and 3 bases stayed unmatched. CDR3 size: 15 residues. CDR3 amino acids: CASSQEPGREETQYF. CDR3 nucleotides: TGTGCCAGCAGCCAAGAGCCCGGGAGGGAAGAGACCCAGTACTTC.

This clonotype was seen at least ten times. Written as DNA, the CDR3 is TGCGCCAGCAGCTCGGACTACCTAAGCACAGATACGCAGTATTTT. It specifies CASSSDYLSTDTQYF. The chain carries TRBV5-1 and TRBJ2-3, with D maybe TRBD2 (6 bases). The CDR3 spans 15 residues. Trimming shortened V by 3 bases and J by 0 bases, and 11 bases separated the two germline ends. Germline CDR1 is SGHRS and CDR2 is YFSETQ. Drawing the rest from reference TRBV5-1 and TRBJ2-3, the complete variable domain is KAGVTQTPRYLIKTRGQQVTLSCSPISGHRSVSWYQQTPGQGLQFLFEYFSETQRNKGNFPGRFSGRQFSNSRSEMNVSTLELGDSALYLCASSSDYLSTDTQYFGPGTRLTVL.

This clonotype has ten or more counts. The J gene is TRBJ2-1, the V gene TRBV4-2; 10 bases match TRBD2. The length of the CDR3 is 16 residues. V was pared by 3 bases and J by 5 bases, with 7 bases of the junction left unmatched. Germline CDR1 reads LGHNA; CDR2 reads YNFKEQ. The CDR3: CASSHSGTSANNEQFF. In DNA form, the CDR3 reads TGTGCCAGCAGCCACTCCGGGACTAGCGCCAACAATGAGCAGTTCTTC.

Here the CDR3 DNA reads TGTGCCAGCAGTTTAGGGCGGGGAGCAGGACGAGAGACCCAGTACTTC. Translation gives CASSLGRGAGRETQYF. The chain links TRBV28 to TRBJ2-5, with TRBD2 as a possible D gene (6 bases). Germline V gene data show CDR1 as MDHEN and CDR2 as SYDVKM. This CDR3 region has 16 residues. V was trimmed by 2 bases and J by 4 bases, leaving 17 bases between them.

This clonotype is medium-sized (0.01 to 0.1%) by share. V gene TRBV28 combines with J gene TRBJ2-7, with D perhaps assigned TRBD1 or TRBD2 (5 bases each). The CDR3 is 13 residues long. Germline CDR1 MDHEN, CDR2 SYDVKM. Trimming removed 10 bases at V and 2 bases at J, with 15 bases between. This chain's CDR3 is CATLGDGTYEQYF. The DNA for the CDR3 is TGTGCCACCCTTGGGGACGGCACCTACGAGCAGTACTTC.

This clonotype was recorded many times. V and J are TRBV11-2 and TRBJ1-1; 7 bases match TRBD1. Germline V CDR1 and CDR2: SGHAT, FQNNGV. V shed 4 bases, J shed 1 base, and the junction held 9 bases outside the gene matches. There are 16 residues in the CDR3. The DNA of the CDR3 is TGTGCCAGCAGCTCCTCCGGGACAGTATCGAACACTGAAGCTTTCTTT. Translation: CASSSSGTVSNTEAFF.

This clonotype was seen more than once but under ten times. V gene TRBV7-2 combines with J gene TRBJ1-2; perhaps TRBD1 as D (6 bases). The CDR3 consists of 17 residues. The V gene lost 2 bases and the J gene lost 4 bases, with 20 bases spanning the gap. The germline V gene encodes CDR1 SGHTA and CDR2 FQGNSA. CDR3 region: CASSLNPRGGGGYGYTF. In DNA form, the CDR3 reads TGTGCCAGCAGCTTAAATCCCCGGGGGGGCGGGGGCTATGGCTACACCTTC.

This clonotype was recorded many times. This rearrangement joins TRBV28 to TRBJ1-2, with D possibly TRBD1 on 5 matching bases. The CDR3 has 13 amino acids. Trimming took 3 bases from V and 6 from J, leaving 11 bases between them. Germline V gene lookup returns CDR1 MDHEN and CDR2 SYDVKM. CDR3: CASSFQGNHGYTF. Written as DNA, the CDR3 is TGTGCCAGCAGTTTTCAGGGAAATCATGGCTACACCTTC.

V is TRBV5-6 and J is TRBJ1-5; D gene uncertain. With 4 bases removed from V and 4 bases from J, the gap between germline ends came to 15 bases. From germline, CDR1 is SGHDT and CDR2 YYEEEE. This CDR3 is 15 amino acids long. DNA of the CDR3: TGTGCCAGCAGCCTGAGGGTCAGTACAAATCAGCCCCAGCATTTT. Its protein product is CASSLRVSTNQPQHF.

This clonotype was observed at least ten times. The J gene is TRBJ2-4, the V gene TRBV6-2 or TRBV6-3; possibly TRBD2 for D (7 bases). The CDR3 runs 20 residues. V lost 5 bases and J 0 bases, leaving 26 bases between the germline ends. Germline V gene lookup returns CDR1 MNHEY and CDR2 SVGEGT. The CDR3 sequence is CASSEEGGAAAQLAKNIQYF. CDR3 nucleotide sequence: TGTGCCAGCAGTGAAGAGGGGGGGGCCGCGGCCCAACTAGCCAAAAACATTCAGTACTTC.

This clonotype was counted only a few times. The gene calls are TRBV10-3 and TRBJ2-7; D gene ambiguous. Per the germline V gene, CDR1 is ENHRY and CDR2 is SYGVKD. Trimming shortened V by 3 bases and J by 4 bases, and 4 bases separated the two germline ends. The CDR3 loop spans 11 amino acids. CDR3 DNA: TGTGCCATCAGTGAAGGGTACGAGCAGTACTTC. Translating it yields CAISEGYEQYF.

This clonotype was seen ten or more times. The V gene is TRBV7-8, the J gene TRBJ2-5; 10 bases are a match to TRBD1. Germline CDR1 reads SGHVS; CDR2 reads FQNEAQ. The CDR3 is made up of 15 amino acids. V dropped 3 bases and J dropped 4; count of bases not matched to a gene: 5. The CDR3 bases are TGTGCCAGCAGCTTGGGACAGGGGACGGGAGAGACCCAGTACTTC. Its translation: CASSLGQGTGETQYF. Complete variable domain (other parts from reference TRBV7-8 and TRBJ2-5): GAGVSQSPRYKVAKRGQDVALRCDPISGHVSLFWYQQALGQGPEFLTYFQNEAQLDKSGLPSDRFFAERPEGSVSTLKIQRTQQEDSAVYLCASSLGQGTGETQYFGPGTRLLVL.

V is TRBV7-2 and J is TRBJ2-1; D perhaps matches TRBD2 (6 bases). Trimming removed 5 bases from V and 6 bases from J, with 11 bases in between. Germline V lookup: CDR1 SGHTA, CDR2 FQGNSA. The CDR3 has 13 amino acids. DNA of the CDR3: TGTGCCAGCAGCAAGACTAGAGTCAATGAGCAGTTCTTC. Protein: CASSKTRVNEQFF.

This clonotype has at least ten counts. The CDR3 nucleotides are TGTGCCAGCAGCTTTAGGAACACCGGGGAGCTGTTTTTT. It encodes CASSFRNTGELFF. This chain links TRBV12-3 or TRBV12-4 with TRBJ2-2; D remains ambiguous. With 6 bases removed from V and 1 base from J, the gap between germline ends came to 6 bases. The CDR3 has 13 amino acids.

V usage is TRBV7-2 and J usage is TRBJ2-5, with D perhaps assigned TRBD1 or TRBD2 (6 bases each). The V and J ends lost 1 base and 7 bases respectively, with 16 bases between them. This CDR3 spans 15 amino acids. Germline values: CDR1 SGHTA, CDR2 FQGNSA. The CDR3 loop is CASSLEGGAGRTQYF. The CDR3 bases are TGTGCCAGCAGCTTAGAAGGGGGAGCCGGGAGGACCCAGTACTTC. Looking up the rest from reference TRBV7-2 and TRBJ2-5 gives the full variable domain: GAGVSQSPSNKVTEKGKDVELRCDPISGHTALYWYRQSLGQGLEFLIYFQGNSAPDKSGLPSDRFSAERTGGSVSTLTIQRTQQEDSAVYLCASSLEGGAGRTQYFGPGTRLLVL.

There are many counts of this clonotype. This chain connects TRBV10-3 to TRBJ1-5; D may be TRBD1 (5 bases). V lost 0 bases, J lost 0 bases, and 6 bases lay in between. This CDR3 contains 15 residues. The germline V gene has CDR1 ENHRY and CDR2 SYGVKD. CDR3 nucleotides: TGTGCCATCAGTGAGTCGGGGACTAGCAATCAGCCCCAGCATTTT. Translating gives CAISESGTSNQPQHF.

The rearrangement joins TRBV6-5 to TRBJ2-2, with 9 bases lining up with TRBD1. J lost 5 bases, V lost 3 bases, and 7 bases had no gene match. The germline V gene encodes CDR1 MNHEY and CDR2 SVGAGI. CDR3 length: 16 amino acids. The CDR3 here is CASSYSQGARTGELFF. Written as DNA, the CDR3 is TGTGCCAGCAGTTATTCACAGGGGGCGCGGACCGGGGAGCTGTTTTTT.

Concerning this clonotype itself: A far larger clone is only one base removed, so a read error is likely. This chain connects TRBV6-2 or TRBV6-3 to TRBJ2-1; 8 bases align to TRBD1. There are 16 residues in the CDR3. Germline CDR1 reads MNHEY; CDR2 reads SVGEGT. The J segment lost 10 bases and the V segment lost 11 bases, leaving 22 bases of the junction unmatched. CDR3 DNA: TGTGCCTCCCGACGCTCCACCGGGACAGGAGCCTACGAGCAGTTCTTC. Its translation is CASRRSTGTGAYEQFF.

In this sample, this clonotype turned up many times. The chain employs TRBV3-1 and TRBJ1-6; D possibly corresponds to TRBD1 (6 bases). Germline loops: CDR1 LGHDT, CDR2 YNNKEL (reference sequence). V was cut by 4 bases and J by 10 bases, with 8 bases left in between. This CDR3 has 12 amino acids. The CDR3 DNA follows: TGTGCCAGCAGCCTCAGGGGCTCACCCCTCCACTTT. Translated, it gives CASSLRGSPLHF.

This clonotype was seen more than once but under ten times. The rearrangement links TRBV9 to TRBJ2-1; 14 bases fit TRBD2. J gave up 6 bases and V 8 bases, and 4 bases lay outside the gene matches. The CDR3 is 14 amino acids. From germline, CDR1 is SGDLS and CDR2 YYNGEE. The CDR3 nucleotides are TGTGCCAGGACTAGCGGGGGGGGAATCAATGAGCAGTTCTTC. This codes for CARTSGGGINEQFF.

This clonotype was seen repeatedly, ten times or more. The chain recombines TRBV19 with TRBJ1-5; TRBD1 aligns across 7 bases. The CDR3 is 15 amino acids. Germline values: CDR1 LNHDA, CDR2 SQIVND (reference sequence). The trim removed 6 bases at V and 0 bases at J, leaving 5 bases unmatched. As DNA, the CDR3 is TGTGCCAGTAGCGGGCGACAGGGTAGCAATCAGCCCCAGCATTTT. It encodes CASSGRQGSNQPQHF. The full variable domain, completed using reference TRBV19 and TRBJ1-5, is DGGITQSPKYLFRKEGQNVTLSCEQNLNHDAMYWYRQDPGQGLRLIYYSQIVNDFQKGDIAEGYSVSREKKESFPLTVTSAQKNPTAFYLCASSGRQGSNQPQHFGDGTRLSIL.

The chain links TRBV6-2 or TRBV6-3 to TRBJ1-1, with D possibly matching TRBD1 (5 bases). The CDR3 has 15 amino acids. Germline V gives CDR1 MNHEY, CDR2 SVGEGT. The V gene lost 7 bases and the J gene lost 0 bases, with 15 bases spanning the gap. The CDR3 region is CASTDPGRMNTEAFF. CDR3 DNA sequence: TGTGCCAGCACCGACCCGGGACGGATGAACACTGAAGCTTTCTTT.

The sample holds many counts of this clonotype. The chain links TRBV6-2 or TRBV6-3 to TRBJ2-3, with D unresolved. Trimming took off 8 bases at V and 5 bases at J, with 11 bases between the two ends. CDR3 size: 12 residues. From germline, CDR1 is MNHEY and CDR2 SVGEGT. The CDR3 here is CASGTRGDTQYF. The CDR3 nucleotides read TGTGCCAGCGGCACGCGAGGAGATACGCAGTATTTT.

The chain employs TRBV19 and TRBJ2-6; 7 nucleotides align to TRBD1. V shed 3 bases and J 0 bases; nucleotides not matched to a gene: 14. The CDR3 consists of 20 residues. From germline, CDR1 is LNHDA and CDR2 SQIVND (reference sequence). For the CDR3, the DNA is TGTGCCAGTAGTATGAGCGGAACAGGGGCTACGAGCTCTGGGGCCAACGTCCTGACTTTC. This gives the protein CASSMSGTGATSSGANVLTF.

The chain is built from TRBV6-2 or TRBV6-3 and TRBJ1-5; TRBD1 matches 8 bases. Per the germline V gene, CDR1 is MNHEY and CDR2 is SVGEGT. The CDR3 is 13 residues long. Losses at the gene ends were 6 bases for V and 7 bases for J; bases not matched to a gene: 5. The CDR3 protein is CASRDRGWQPQHF. In DNA form, the CDR3 reads TGTGCCAGCAGAGACAGGGGTTGGCAGCCCCAGCATTTT.

The rearrangement joins TRBV18 to TRBJ1-2; 7 positions agree with TRBD1. The CDR3 covers 13 residues. Unmatched junction bases numbered 3, after V lost 3 bases and J lost 5 bases. Germline assignment: CDR1 KGHSH and CDR2 LQKENI. CDR3 amino acids: CASSPPGQYGYTF. CDR3 DNA: TGTGCCAGCTCACCGCCGGGACAGTATGGCTACACCTTC.

At least ten counts were recorded for this clonotype. This CDR3 is CASSLLQGRTEAFF. In nucleotides, the CDR3 is TGTGCCAGCAGCTTACTGCAGGGGCGCACTGAAGCTTTCTTT. The chain employs TRBV7-9 and TRBJ1-1, with a possible D match to TRBD1 (6 bases). The ends were cut back, 2 bases at V and 4 bases at J, with 11 bases in the middle. There are 14 residues in the CDR3. Germline V gives CDR1 SEHNR, CDR2 FQNEAQ (reference sequence). Full variable domain (missing parts from reference TRBV7-9 and TRBJ1-1): DTGVSQNPRHKITKRGQNVTFRCDPISEHNRLYWYRQTLGQGPEFLTYFQNEAQLEKSRLLSDRFSAERPKGSFSTLEIQRTEQGDSAMYLCASSLLQGRTEAFFGQGTRLTVV.

The chain uses TRBV28 and TRBJ2-7; D call uncertain. Looked up from germline, CDR1 is MDHEN and CDR2 is SYDVKM. The CDR3 spans 14 residues. The V gene lost 3 bases and the J gene lost 3 bases, with 12 bases spanning the gap. The CDR3 nucleotides read TGTGCCAGCAGTTTGAGACGGGCCGGCTACGAGCAGTACTTC. It codes for CASSLRRAGYEQYF.